This T cell receptor (beta chain) was captured in a study of cytomegalovirus exposure and HLA in healthy donors. Healthy bone marrow donors supplied every sample. Findings of the study overall: Certain sequence variants were highly shared and formed a cluster, and this cluster was likely a sequencing artifact.

PCR amplification relied on 60 Vbeta primers (plus 13 Jbeta primers). Assay: immunoSEQ multiplex PCR; the TCRdb copy retains only in-frame clones and omits some. The top ten clones hold over 2.5% of a sample with 150,000 to 200,000 clones, 60% to 80% of them seen once. There are a few counts of this clone. What it recognizes is unknown. Germline-derived CDR1 and CDR2 are SEHNR and FQNEAQ (reference sequence). Trimming shortened V by 2 bases and J by 2 bases, and 9 bases separated the two germline ends. The CDR3 runs 14 residues. The clonotype originates from a female donor in good health and CMV-seronegative. The genes are TRBV7-9 and TRBJ2-5; D uncertain. The sequenced sample consisted of PBMCs. CDR3 in amino acids: CASSLHSVQETQYF. CDR3 sequence (DNA): TGTGCCAGCAGCTTACACAGTGTACAAGAGACCCAGTACTTC. Based on the CDR3 plus reference TRBV7-9 and TRBJ2-5, the full variable domain is DTGVSQNPRHKITKRGQNVTFRCDPISEHNRLYWYRQTLGQGPEFLTYFQNEAQLEKSRLLSDRFSAERPKGSFSTLEIQRTEQGDSAMYLCASSLHSVQETQYFGPGTRLLVL.